The clone carrying this TCR beta chain is a singleton in its sample. Sequencing was performed with immunoSEQ multiplex PCR; in TCRdb, only in-frame clones are kept and a portion is missing. The sample has 300,000 to 400,000 clones, about 90% seen once. These data belong to a study of blood T cell repertoires in COVID-19. Study overall: From the United States, Italy and Spain came samples of acute and convalescent COVID-19.

The sample comprised peripheral blood. This receptor was identified in a woman in her 30s with COVID-19, enrolled during active disease.

The CDR3: CATSRGDRDGYTF. CDR3 sequence (DNA): TGTGCCACCAGCAGAGGCGACAGGGATGGCTACACCTTC. The V gene is TRBV15, the J gene TRBJ1-2; TRBD1 agrees at 7 bases. The V gene end was trimmed by 1 base and the J gene end by 6 bases; junction bases not matched to a gene: 2. CDR1 LNHNV and CDR2 YYDKDF come from the germline V gene (reference sequence). The CDR3 has 13 residues. The complete variable domain, with remaining parts taken from reference TRBV15 and TRBJ1-2, reads DAMVIQNPRYQVTQFGKPVTLSCSQTLNHNVMYWYQQKSSQAPKLLFHYYDKDFNNEADTPDNFQSRRPNTSFCFLDIRSPGLGDTAMYLCATSRGDRDGYTFGSGTRLTVV.